These 19 T cell receptor beta chains share one sample of origin, sequenced in a study of blood T cell repertoires in COVID-19. Some clones are missing from TCRdb's copy, which holds only in-frame ones; the method was immunoSEQ multiplex PCR. Counted here are 110,000 or so clones, roughly four fifths occurring once; the ten biggest clones make up 12%. Sequenced sample: peripheral blood. The receptors originated from a human donor in a cohort sampled during active COVID-19.

The V call is TRBV5-1, the J call TRBJ2-1; D is uncertain. CDR3 length: 14 amino acids. With 4 bases removed from V and 5 bases from J, the gap between germline ends came to 13 bases. Germline CDR1 and CDR2: SGHRS and YFSETQ. In nucleotides, the CDR3 is TGCGCCAGCAGCAAATCCGAGACAAACAATGAGCAGTTCTTC. Its translation: CASSKSETNNEQFF.

The V gene is TRBV4-3, the J gene TRBJ2-2; the match to TRBD1 covers 10 bases. Germline loops: CDR1 LGHNA, CDR2 YSLEER. Losses at the gene ends were 1 base for V and 5 bases for J; bases not matched to a gene: 10. The length of the CDR3 is 18 residues. CDR3 nucleotide sequence: TGCGCCAGCAGCCAAGCCCCCGGACAGGGGGTTAGAACCGGGGAGCTGTTTTTT. Its protein product is CASSQAPGQGVRTGELFF.

The V and J genes are TRBV1 and TRBJ1-6. TRBV1 is annotated as a pseudogene. The CDR3 has 16 residues. Here the CDR3 DNA reads TGCACCAGCAGCCAAGAGTTGTCGGGGAGGAATTCACCCCTCCACTTT. This encodes CTSSQELSGRNSPLHF.

The rearrangement links TRBV21-1 to TRBJ1-2. TRBV21-1 is a listed pseudogene. The CDR3 covers 10 residues. This chain's CDR3 is CASSVYGYTF. The CDR3 coding sequence is TGTGCCAGCAGCGTATATGGCTACACCTTC.

In this sample, this clone turned up once. The chain joins TRBV4-1 to TRBJ2-1; D might be TRBD2 (5 bases). Germline V gene sequence: CDR1 MGHRA, CDR2 YSYEKL. This CDR3 spans 15 amino acids. V lost 0 bases, J lost 3 bases, and 9 bases lay in between. This chain's CDR3 is CASSQERANYNEQFF. CDR3 DNA: TGCGCCAGCAGCCAAGAGAGGGCGAACTACAATGAGCAGTTCTTC.

This chain connects TRBV20-1 to TRBJ1-2; 7 positions agree with TRBD1. The V and J ends lost 3 bases and 6 bases, in that order; junction bases with no gene match: 7. Germline CDR1 reads DFQATT; CDR2 reads SNEGSKA (reference sequence). The CDR3 extends over 13 amino acids. The CDR3: CSASFEGANGYTF. The CDR3 DNA follows: TGCAGTGCTAGTTTTGAGGGGGCTAATGGCTACACCTTC.

The chain links TRBV7-2 to TRBJ2-3; TRBD2 agrees at 7 bases. The CDR3 has 15 amino acids. Germline lookup yields CDR1 SGHTA and CDR2 FQGNSA. Trimming took 4 bases from V and 2 from J; bases not matched to a gene: 6. CDR3 region: CASSSSGGYTDTQYF. For the CDR3, the DNA is TGTGCCAGCAGCTCATCCGGGGGGTACACAGATACGCAGTATTTT.

V is TRBV5-6 and J is TRBJ1-3; 7 positions match TRBD1. CDR3 size: 16 residues. Germline loops: CDR1 SGHDT, CDR2 YYEEEE. J gave up 0 bases and V 4 bases, and 7 bases lay outside the gene matches. The CDR3 region is CASSPFDRASGNTIYF. In nucleotides, the CDR3 is TGTGCCAGCAGCCCCTTTGACAGGGCCTCTGGAAACACCATATATTTT.

The V call is TRBV24-1, the J call TRBJ2-1, with TRBD2 matching over 12 bases. Germline V gives CDR1 KGHDR, CDR2 SFDVKD. The CDR3 has 16 residues. V gave up 3 bases and J gave up 7 bases; unmatched junction bases: 6. This CDR3 reads CATSDASGGALNEQFF. DNA for the CDR3: TGTGCCACCAGTGATGCTAGCGGGGGGGCTTTGAATGAGCAGTTCTTC.

The rearrangement links TRBV7-8 to TRBJ2-7, with 8 bases aligning to TRBD1. Germline CDR1 SGHVS, CDR2 FQNEAQ. V dropped 1 base and J dropped 5; count of bases not matched to a gene: 10. The CDR3 is made up of 16 amino acids. DNA for the CDR3: TGTGCCAGCAGCTTAGGGCATGGGGCAGGGGGCCACGAGCAGTACTTC. Protein sequence: CASSLGHGAGGHEQYF.

This chain joins TRBV15 and TRBJ2-5; tentatively, D is TRBD2 (7 bases). Per germline, CDR1 LNHNV and CDR2 YYDKDF (reference sequence). Trimming took 4 bases from V and 4 from J, leaving 13 bases between them. The CDR3 has 14 amino acids. The CDR3 nucleotides are TGTGCCACCAGCACCCAAGGGGGGGCAGAGACCCAGTACTTC. Its protein is CATSTQGGAETQYF. Full variable domain (remainder filled in from reference TRBV15 and TRBJ2-5): DAMVIQNPRYQVTQFGKPVTLSCSQTLNHNVMYWYQQKSSQAPKLLFHYYDKDFNNEADTPDNFQSRRPNTSFCFLDIRSPGLGDTAMYLCATSTQGGAETQYFGPGTRLLVL.

The chain employs TRBV7-9 and TRBJ2-3, with a possible D match to TRBD1 (6 bases). The germline V and J ends were trimmed by 3 bases and 7 bases, with 17 bases remaining between them. CDR1 is SEHNR, CDR2 FQNEAQ, per germline (reference sequence). This CDR3 has 15 residues. The CDR3 sequence is CASSFTGSFSNTQYF. As DNA, the CDR3 is TGTGCCAGCAGCTTTACAGGGTCGTTCTCCAATACGCAGTATTTT.

The chain employs TRBV20-1 and TRBJ2-1; 7 bases are shared with TRBD2. The CDR3 sequence is 14 residues long. The germline V gene has CDR1 DFQATT and CDR2 SNEGSKA (reference sequence). V gave up 3 bases and J gave up 5 bases; unmatched junction bases: 7. DNA for the CDR3: TGCAGTGCTAGTCCCGGGGGGAGGAACAATGAGCAGTTCTTC. Protein sequence: CSASPGGRNNEQFF.

This chain uses TRBV11-2 with TRBJ1-1, with D tentatively TRBD1 (6 bases). The CDR3 sequence is 13 residues long. CDR1 and CDR2 (germline): SGHAT, FQNNGV. V was pared by 1 base and J by 10 bases, with 13 bases between. The CDR3 sequence is CASSLGRGARAFF. CDR3 sequence (DNA): TGTGCCAGCAGCTTAGGGCGGGGGGCTAGAGCTTTCTTT.

This clone was recorded once. This chain joins TRBV11-2 and TRBJ2-1, with TRBD2 matching over 9 bases. With V trimmed by 0 bases and J by 10 bases, 16 bases remained unmatched. The germline CDR1 and CDR2 sequences are SGHAT and FQNNGV. The CDR3 covers 18 residues. CDR3: CASSLDRAASGESWEQFF. The CDR3 coding sequence is TGTGCCAGCAGCTTAGATAGGGCGGCTAGCGGGGAATCATGGGAGCAGTTCTTC.

This clone was observed a handful of times. The rearrangement uses TRBV6-1 and TRBJ2-7, with no clear D. Germline CDR1 MNHNS, CDR2 SASEGT. Trimming took off 3 bases at V and 3 bases at J, with 6 bases between the two ends. CDR3 length: 12 amino acids. CDR3 sequence: CASSESFYEQYF. DNA of the CDR3: TGTGCCAGCAGTGAGAGTTTCTACGAGCAGTACTTC.

The rearrangement joins TRBV7-2 to TRBJ2-6, with D uncertain. The germline V and J ends were trimmed by 1 base and 0 bases, with 10 bases remaining between them. The CDR3 is 17 amino acids. CDR1 and CDR2 (germline): SGHTA, FQGNSA. The DNA of the CDR3 is TGTGCCAGCAGCTTAGAATTTTGGCCCTCTGGGGCCAACGTCCTGACTTTC. Protein product: CASSLEFWPSGANVLTF.

This chain uses TRBV4-3 with TRBJ1-2; TRBD1 agrees at 7 bases. Unmatched junction bases numbered 7, after V lost 4 bases and J lost 8 bases. The CDR3 loop spans 13 amino acids. CDR1 and CDR2 from the germline V gene are LGHNA and YSLEER. The CDR3 DNA reads as TGCGCCAGCAGCCTCGGAGACAGGGACGGCTACACCTTC. Translated: CASSLGDRDGYTF.

This clone has only one observation. The rearrangement joins TRBV11-2 to TRBJ1-4; no firm D call. CDR1 is SGHAT, CDR2 FQNNGV, per germline. The CDR3 is made up of 15 amino acids. The ends were cut back, 6 bases at V and 5 bases at J, with 16 bases in the middle. The CDR3 protein is CASRTNGKGNEKLFF. The DNA for the CDR3 is TGTGCCAGCAGGACAAACGGCAAAGGAAATGAAAAACTGTTTTTT. The full variable domain, with the rest looked up from reference TRBV11-2 and TRBJ1-4, is EAGVAQSPRYKIIEKRQSVAFWCNPISGHATLYWYQQILGQGPKLLIQFQNNGVVDDSQLPKDRFSAERLKGVDSTLKIQPAKLEDSAVYLCASRTNGKGNEKLFFGSGTQLSVL.